Below, 14 T cell receptor beta chains from the same sample are listed, as sequenced in a study of blood T cell repertoires in COVID-19. Some clones are missing from TCRdb's copy, which holds only in-frame ones; the method was immunoSEQ multiplex PCR. The profile shows about 210,000 clones, around 82% of them singletons. Source material: peripheral blood. These receptors were obtained from a woman aged 40-49 years with acute or convalescent COVID-19.

This clone is a singleton in its sample. The CDR3 region is CASSPEREGPSYEQYF. In DNA, the CDR3 is TGTGCCAGCAGCCCAGAGCGGGAGGGCCCGTCCTACGAGCAGTACTTC. J is TRBJ2-7 and V is TRBV7-2, with 10 bases aligning to TRBD2. This CDR3 is 16 amino acids long. V lost 5 bases and J lost 1; bases outside the gene matches: 8. Germline-derived CDR1 and CDR2 are SGHTA and FQGNSA.

This clone was found a few times. This chain joins TRBV4-2 and TRBJ2-3; perhaps TRBD2 as D (6 bases). V gave up 6 bases and J gave up 3 bases, with 10 bases separating them. The CDR3 loop spans 13 amino acids. CDR1 is LGHNA and CDR2 is YNFKEQ in the germline V gene. CDR3 nucleotide sequence: TGTGCCAGCAGGGTTGCGGGGACAGATACGCAGTATTTT. This encodes CASRVAGTDTQYF.

This clone turned up a few times. This chain joins TRBV5-5 and TRBJ2-3; D is unresolved. Germline V gives CDR1 SGHKS, CDR2 YYEKEE (reference sequence). V was trimmed by 0 bases and J by 4 bases, leaving 12 bases between them. The CDR3 is 15 amino acids. CDR3 sequence: CASSLGATGPDTQYF. The CDR3 DNA is TGTGCCAGCAGCTTGGGGGCCACTGGGCCAGATACGCAGTATTTT.

This CDR3 is CASSGGAYGYTF. The CDR3 nucleotides are TGTGCCAGCAGCGGCGGGGCATATGGCTACACCTTC. The chain uses TRBV28 and TRBJ1-2; weak D call: TRBD1 (5 bases). The CDR3 is made up of 12 amino acids. V lost 6 bases, J lost 5 bases, and 10 bases lay in between. CDR1 is MDHEN, CDR2 SYDVKM, per germline.

The chain couples TRBV30 to TRBJ2-7; TRBD2 might be the D (5 bases). Germline V gene data show CDR1 as GTSNPN and CDR2 as SVGIG (reference sequence). V was trimmed by 2 bases and J by 2 bases, leaving 16 bases between them. The length of the CDR3 is 15 residues. The chain's CDR3 is CAWSPARTVAYEQYF. CDR3 nucleotides: TGTGCCTGGAGTCCCGCACGGACTGTAGCCTACGAGCAGTACTTC.

This chain connects TRBV27 to TRBJ2-7; D possibly corresponds to TRBD1 (8 bases). The CDR3 length is 15 residues. The V and J ends lost 5 bases and 3 bases respectively, with 17 bases between them. Germline V gives CDR1 MNHEY, CDR2 SMNVEV (reference sequence). The chain's CDR3 is CASSHNRGGFYEQYF. In DNA, the CDR3 is TGTGCCAGCAGTCACAACAGGGGGGGTTTCTACGAGCAGTACTTC.

DNA of the CDR3: TGTGCCAGCAGTTTATCGACTAGCGGGGTTTACGAGCAGTACTTC. This encodes CASSLSTSGVYEQYF. The rearrangement links TRBV27 to TRBJ2-7; 11 positions agree with TRBD2. V was pared by 0 bases and J by 4 bases, with 2 bases of the junction left unmatched. The CDR3 length is 15 residues. Germline values: CDR1 MNHEY, CDR2 SMNVEV (reference sequence).

The CDR3 nucleotides read TGTGCCAGCAACCTTCACGACAGGGGAAAACTGTTTTTT. Translated, it gives CASNLHDRGKLFF. This chain connects TRBV6-6 to TRBJ1-4, with 8 bases matching TRBD1. The CDR3 runs to 13 residues. Germline-derived CDR1 and CDR2 are MNHNY and SVGAGI (reference sequence). The V and J ends lost 7 bases and 10 bases, in that order; junction bases with no gene match: 8.

The chain employs TRBV5-1 and TRBJ2-7; 9 bases map to TRBD1. The CDR3 loop spans 15 amino acids. The junction had 5 bases not matched to a gene; V was cut back by 0 bases and J by 4 bases. CDR1 is SGHRS, CDR2 YFSETQ, per germline. CDR3 sequence: CASSLESGTGYEQYF. The CDR3 bases are TGCGCCAGCAGCTTGGAATCCGGGACAGGGTACGAGCAGTACTTC.

The chain combines TRBV2 with TRBJ1-3; no clear D. This CDR3 contains 16 residues. Germline CDR1 reads SNHLY; CDR2 reads FYNNEI. Trimming left V 4 bases short and J 2 bases short, with 15 bases between. CDR3 DNA sequence: TGTGCCAGCAGTGTTTGGCAGGCAATCCCTGGAAACACCATATATTTT. This codes for CASSVWQAIPGNTIYF. The full variable domain, with the rest looked up from reference TRBV2 and TRBJ1-3, is EPEVTQTPSHQVTQMGQEVILRCVPISNHLYFYWYRQILGQKVEFLVSFYNNEISEKSEIFDDQFSVERPDGSNFTLKIRSTKLEDSAMYFCASSVWQAIPGNTIYFGEGSWLTVV.

The genes are TRBV27 and TRBJ2-7, with D possibly matching TRBD1 (7 bases). Germline V gene data show CDR1 as MNHEY and CDR2 as SMNVEV (reference sequence). The CDR3 extends over 16 amino acids. Trimming took off 7 bases at V and 4 bases at J, with 23 bases between the two ends. The CDR3 region has the DNA TGTGCCAGCAAGGTGAGAGGAGGGACAGCCTGGTACGAGCAGTACTTC. Translation gives CASKVRGGTAWYEQYF.

In nucleotides, the CDR3 is TGTGCCAGCTCACCGGGACAGCTGAGCACAGATACGCAGTATTTT. Its translation is CASSPGQLSTDTQYF. The rearrangement links TRBV18 to TRBJ2-3; TRBD1 agrees at 7 bases. Germline assignment: CDR1 KGHSH and CDR2 LQKENI. V trimming: 3 bases; J trimming: 0 bases; junction bases outside the gene matches: 3. The CDR3 is 15 amino acids.

CDR3 sequence reads: CASSLWGSGGEKETQYF. The DNA for the CDR3 is TGCGCCAGCAGCTTGTGGGGGAGCGGGGGAGAAAAAGAGACCCAGTACTTC. The rearrangement joins TRBV5-1 to TRBJ2-5, with 8 bases fitting TRBD2. Germline trimming cut 1 base from V and 3 bases from J; bases unmatched to any gene: 11. CDR3 length equals 17 residues. Germline CDR1 SGHRS, CDR2 YFSETQ.

This sequence joins TRBV5-1 and TRBJ1-1; no definite D call. V was cut by 4 bases and J by 4 bases, with 17 bases left in between. From germline, CDR1 is SGHRS and CDR2 YFSETQ. This CDR3 is built from 15 residues. This CDR3 is CASSADTPGGTEAFF. In DNA, the CDR3 is TGCGCCAGCAGCGCCGACACGCCGGGAGGCACTGAAGCTTTCTTT.